This TCR beta chain was recovered during a study of blood T cell repertoires in COVID-19. The table came from immunoSEQ multiplex PCR; TCRdb's copy has only in-frame clones and leaves some out. The sample shows roughly 200,000 clones, approximately 90% of them seen only once. Between the trimmed V and J ends, which lost 3 bases and 8 bases, there was a span of 16 bases. Germline assignment: CDR1 SGHVS and CDR2 FQNEAQ. The CDR3 extends over 14 amino acids. Sequenced: peripheral blood. This chain uses TRBV7-8 with TRBJ1-2; D not certain. The clonotype comes from a young woman with active or convalescent COVID-19. CDR3 region: CASSFSFERGGYTF. The CDR3 region has the DNA TGTGCCAGCAGCTTTTCTTTCGAGCGTGGGGGCTACACCTTC.